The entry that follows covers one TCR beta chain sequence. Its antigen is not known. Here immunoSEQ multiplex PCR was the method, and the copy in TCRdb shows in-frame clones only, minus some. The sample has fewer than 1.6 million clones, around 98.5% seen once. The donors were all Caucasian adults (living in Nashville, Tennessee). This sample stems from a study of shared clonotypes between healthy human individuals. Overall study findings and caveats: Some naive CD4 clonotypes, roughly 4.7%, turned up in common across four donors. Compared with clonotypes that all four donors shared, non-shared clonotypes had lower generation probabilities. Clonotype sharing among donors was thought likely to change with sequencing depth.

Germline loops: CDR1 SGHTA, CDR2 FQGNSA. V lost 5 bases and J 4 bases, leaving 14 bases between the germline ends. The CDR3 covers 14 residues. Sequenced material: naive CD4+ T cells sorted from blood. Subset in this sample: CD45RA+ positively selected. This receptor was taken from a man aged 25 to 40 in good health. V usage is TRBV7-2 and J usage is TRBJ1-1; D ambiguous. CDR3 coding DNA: TGTGCCAGCAGCACTAGACACACGGGCACTGAAGCTTTCTTT. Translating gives CASSTRHTGTEAFF.